A selection of T cell receptor beta chains follows, all from one sample in a study of PD-1 blockade in classical Hodgkin lymphoma. Clones were sequenced by immunoSEQ multiplex PCR, and TCRdb holds only the in-frame ones, with some missing. This sample carries fewer than 90,000 clones, roughly 91% of them seen once, and the ten largest clones take approximately 8.2%. Sample: peripheral blood mononuclear cells (PBMCs), taken at baseline. The receptor source for this set is a human donor with classical Hodgkin lymphoma. Each CDR3 is given with its conserved first and last residue. Fields, in order: V gene, D gene, J gene, clone size, CDR3 protein, CDR3 DNA. The D gene is left open where the match is weak. Size tells how often a clone was seen (once, few, many) or the class of an expanded clone, and some rows leave it out.

TRBV7-9	NA	TRBJ2-7	NA	CASSLGRQDGEQYF	TGTGCCAGCAGCTTAGGCCGACAGGACGGCGAGCAGTACTTC
TRBV30	NA	TRBJ2-1	NA	CAWSVGGIYNEQFF	TGTGCCTGGAGTGTTGGGGGGATCTACAATGAGCAGTTCTTC
TRBV9	TRBD1	TRBJ2-7	NA	CASGVGTGSYEQYF	TGTGCCAGCGGGGTAGGGACAGGCTCCTACGAGCAGTACTTC
TRBV5-4	NA	TRBJ1-1	NA	CASSLAWGGNTEAFF	TGTGCCAGCAGCTTGGCGTGGGGAGGGAACACTGAAGCTTTCTTT
TRBV9	TRBD2	TRBJ2-7	once	CASSVAPTSGGAYEQYF	TGTGCCAGCAGCGTAGCCCCGACTAGCGGGGGGGCCTACGAGCAGTACTTC
TRBV6-5	NA	TRBJ1-2	NA	CATSPGFYGYTF	TGTGCCACCTCCCCAGGGTTCTATGGCTACACCTTC
TRBV5-1	TRBD2	TRBJ2-1	NA	CASSPHEVAGVPYNEQFF	TGCGCCAGCAGCCCGCACGAGGTAGCGGGAGTCCCCTACAATGAGCAGTTCTTC
TRBV2	TRBD2	TRBJ2-1	NA	CATKSTSGSMGEQFF	TGTGCCACCAAATCGACTAGCGGGAGTATGGGCGAGCAGTTCTTC
TRBV19	NA	TRBJ1-1	once	CASSMGGNTEAFF	TGTGCCAGTAGTATGGGGGGGAACACTGAAGCTTTCTTT
TRBV7-8	NA	TRBJ2-7	once	CASSPSWKNEQYF	TGTGCCAGCAGCCCTAGCTGGAAAAACGAGCAGTACTTC
TRBV2	TRBD2	TRBJ2-1	NA	CASRRREGHDEQFF	TGTGCCAGCAGACGGCGGGAGGGCCACGATGAGCAGTTCTTC
TRBV7-3	TRBD2	TRBJ2-3	NA	CASSGKAGATDTQYF	TGTGCCAGCAGCGGAAAAGCGGGGGCAACAGATACGCAGTATTTT
TRBV10-3	NA	TRBJ1-2	NA	CAISDRDITNYGYTF	TGTGCCATCAGTGATCGGGACATAACTAACTATGGCTACACCTTC
TRBV6-5	TRBD1	TRBJ1-6	NA	CASSYYRDRATSPLHF	TGTGCCAGCAGTTACTACCGGGACAGGGCTACTTCACCCCTCCACTTT
TRBV6-1	NA	TRBJ1-2	NA	CASSERSGTWGYTF	TGTGCCAGCAGTGAAAGGTCGGGGACCTGGGGCTACACCTTC
TRBV4-1	TRBD1	TRBJ1-2	NA	CASSHPGQGALYGYTF	TGCGCCAGCAGCCACCCCGGACAGGGGGCCCTCTATGGCTACACCTTC
TRBV27	NA	TRBJ2-3	NA	CASSLRLGTDTQYF	TGTGCCAGCAGTTTAAGGCTAGGCACAGATACGCAGTATTTT
TRBV9	TRBD1	TRBJ2-2	NA	CASSGPGGHTGELFF	TGTGCCAGCAGCGGGCCAGGGGGCCATACCGGGGAGCTGTTTTTT
TRBV30	NA	TRBJ1-5	NA	CAWAGTAADQPQHF	TGTGCCTGGGCCGGGACGGCGGCCGATCAGCCCCAGCATTTT
TRBV9	NA	TRBJ2-2	NA	CASRNTGTTGELFF	TGTGCCAGCCGAAATACAGGGACCACCGGGGAGCTGTTTTTT